The present T cell receptor beta chain was sequenced within a study of vaccination effects on CD4 cells after COVID-19. Study observations and caveats: The study found marked clonal contraction of infection- and vaccine-induced clones late after vaccination.

The V gene's germline CDR1 is MNHEY and CDR2 SMNVEV (reference sequence). The CDR3 spans 15 residues. Trimming removed 1 base at V and 0 bases at J, with 7 bases between. Upon completion of around ten days in culture, CD4+ T cells were isolated. Each person got two doses of an mRNA SARS-CoV-2 vaccine, BNT162b2 or mRNA-1273. Data came from immunoSEQ multiplex PCR; TCRdb stores just in-frame clones and leaves some out. Of about 73,000 clones in the sample, around 69% were seen once. Concerning this clone: As yet, its antigen is unknown.

Sequenced material: CD4+ T cells from PBMCs cultured without peptide, taken after COVID-19 vaccination. The chain carries TRBV27 and TRBJ2-4, with no clear D. The origin of this receptor is a human donor who received a COVID-19 vaccine. In nucleotides, the CDR3 is TGTGCCAGCAGTTTATATCCGTTAGCCAAAAACATTCAGTACTTC. It codes for CASSLYPLAKNIQYF.